This T cell receptor (beta chain) was observed in a study of T cells in Graves' hyperthyroidism and ophthalmopathy. What was amplified from RNA transcripts were TCR beta CDR3 regions. The HTBI primer set drove a first-round RT-PCR of the TCR CDR3. TCRdb analysed the multiplex PCR reads with MiXCR anew, one entry per CDR3 protein. The data show roughly 500,000 distinct CDR3 sequences, about 22% seen once. About this clonotype: The antigen is not known.

CDR1 is LNHDA and CDR2 is SQIVND in the germline V gene (reference sequence). J gave up 7 bases and V 2 bases, and 7 bases lay outside the gene matches. The CDR3 runs to 15 residues. General observations from the study: Most expanded thyroid clonotypes above 0.001 recurred in blood.

The source of the PBMCs was around 10 ml of fresh peripheral blood. The sequenced material came from blood. This TCR derives from a woman in her sixties or seventies with Graves' ophthalmopathy. This rearrangement joins TRBV19 to TRBJ2-1; 8 bases match TRBD2. CDR3 sequence reads: CASSISGSGWNEQFF. In nucleotides, the CDR3 is TGTGCCAGTAGTATAAGCGGGAGTGGGTGGAATGAGCAGTTCTTC.